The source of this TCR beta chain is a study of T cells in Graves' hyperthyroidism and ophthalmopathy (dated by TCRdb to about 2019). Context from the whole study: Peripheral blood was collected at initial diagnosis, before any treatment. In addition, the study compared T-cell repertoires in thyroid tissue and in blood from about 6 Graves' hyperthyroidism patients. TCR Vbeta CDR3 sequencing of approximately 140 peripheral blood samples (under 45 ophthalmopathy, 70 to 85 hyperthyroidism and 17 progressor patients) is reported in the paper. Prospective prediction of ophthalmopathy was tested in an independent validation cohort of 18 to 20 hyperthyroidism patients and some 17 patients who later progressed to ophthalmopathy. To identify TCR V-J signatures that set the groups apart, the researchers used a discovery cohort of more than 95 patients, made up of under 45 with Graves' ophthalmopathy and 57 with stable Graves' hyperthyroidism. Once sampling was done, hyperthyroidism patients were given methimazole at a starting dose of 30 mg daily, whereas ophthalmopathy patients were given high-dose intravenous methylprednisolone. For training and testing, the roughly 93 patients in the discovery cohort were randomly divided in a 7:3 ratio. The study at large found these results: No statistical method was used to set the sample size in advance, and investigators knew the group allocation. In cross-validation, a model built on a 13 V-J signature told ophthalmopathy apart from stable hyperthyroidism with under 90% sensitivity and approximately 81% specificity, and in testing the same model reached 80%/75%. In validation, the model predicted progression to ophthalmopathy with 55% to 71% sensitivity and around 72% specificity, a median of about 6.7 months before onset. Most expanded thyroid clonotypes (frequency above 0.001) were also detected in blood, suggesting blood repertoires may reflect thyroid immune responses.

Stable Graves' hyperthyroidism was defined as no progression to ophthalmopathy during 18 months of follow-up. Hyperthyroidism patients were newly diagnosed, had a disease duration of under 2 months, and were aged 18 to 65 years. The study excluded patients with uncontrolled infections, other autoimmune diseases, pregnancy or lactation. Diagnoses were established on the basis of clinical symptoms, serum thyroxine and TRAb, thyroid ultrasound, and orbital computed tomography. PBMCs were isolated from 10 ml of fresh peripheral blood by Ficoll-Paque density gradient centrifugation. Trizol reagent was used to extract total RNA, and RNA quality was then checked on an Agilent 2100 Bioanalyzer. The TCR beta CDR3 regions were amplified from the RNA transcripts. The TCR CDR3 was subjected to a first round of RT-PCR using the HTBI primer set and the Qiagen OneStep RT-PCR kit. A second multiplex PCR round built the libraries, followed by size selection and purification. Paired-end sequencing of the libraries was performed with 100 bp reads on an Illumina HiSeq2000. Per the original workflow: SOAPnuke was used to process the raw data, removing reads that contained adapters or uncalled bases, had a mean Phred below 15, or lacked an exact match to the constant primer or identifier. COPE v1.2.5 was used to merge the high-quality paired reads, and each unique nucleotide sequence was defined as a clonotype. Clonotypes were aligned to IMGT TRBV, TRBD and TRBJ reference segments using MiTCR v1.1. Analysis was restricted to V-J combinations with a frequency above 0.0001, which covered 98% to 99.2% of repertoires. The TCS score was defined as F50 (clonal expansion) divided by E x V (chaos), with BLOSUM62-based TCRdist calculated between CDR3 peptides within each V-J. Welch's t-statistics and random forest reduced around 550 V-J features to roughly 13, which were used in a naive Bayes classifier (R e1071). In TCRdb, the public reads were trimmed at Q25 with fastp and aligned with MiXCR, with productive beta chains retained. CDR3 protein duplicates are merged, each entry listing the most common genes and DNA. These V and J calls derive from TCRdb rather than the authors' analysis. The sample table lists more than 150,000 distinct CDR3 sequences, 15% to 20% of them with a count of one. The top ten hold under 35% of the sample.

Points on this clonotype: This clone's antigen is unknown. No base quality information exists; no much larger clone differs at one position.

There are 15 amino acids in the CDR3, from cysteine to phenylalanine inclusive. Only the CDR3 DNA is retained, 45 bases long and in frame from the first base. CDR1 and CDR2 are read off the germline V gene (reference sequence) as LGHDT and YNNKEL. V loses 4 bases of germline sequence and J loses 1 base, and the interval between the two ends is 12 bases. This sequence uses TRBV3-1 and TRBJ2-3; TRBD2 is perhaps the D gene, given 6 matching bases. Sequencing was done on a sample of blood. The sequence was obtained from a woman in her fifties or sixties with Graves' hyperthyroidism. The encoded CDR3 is CASSPRGVGTDTQYF. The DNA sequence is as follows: TGTGCCAGCAGCCCCCGCGGGGTAGGCACAGATACGCAGTATTTT.